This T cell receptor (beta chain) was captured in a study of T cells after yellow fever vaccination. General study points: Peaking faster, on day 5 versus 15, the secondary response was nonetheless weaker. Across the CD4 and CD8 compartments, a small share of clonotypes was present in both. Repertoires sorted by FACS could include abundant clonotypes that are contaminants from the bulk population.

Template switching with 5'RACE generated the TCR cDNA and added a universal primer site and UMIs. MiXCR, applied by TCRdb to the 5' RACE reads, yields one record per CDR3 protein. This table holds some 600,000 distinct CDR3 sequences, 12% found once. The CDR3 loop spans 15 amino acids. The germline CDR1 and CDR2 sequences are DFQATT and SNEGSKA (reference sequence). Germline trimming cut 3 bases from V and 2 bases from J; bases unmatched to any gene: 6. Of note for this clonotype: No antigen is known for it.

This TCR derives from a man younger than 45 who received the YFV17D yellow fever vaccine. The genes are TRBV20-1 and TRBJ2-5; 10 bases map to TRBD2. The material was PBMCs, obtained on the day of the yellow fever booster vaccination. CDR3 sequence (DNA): TGCAGTGCTAGTGGGGCTAGCGGGAGTCAAGAGACCCAGTACTTC. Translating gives CSASGASGSQETQYF.